These T cell receptor beta chains were read from a single sample in a study of T cells after yellow fever vaccination. TCRdb fed the 5' RACE reads into MiXCR, producing one record per CDR3 protein. Of 250,000 to 350,000 distinct CDR3 sequences listed, around 4.4% are singletons. This specimen consisted of PBMCs, obtained 15 days after the yellow fever booster vaccination. The receptor set was obtained from a man between 18 and 35 years old who received the YFV17D yellow fever vaccine. Both conserved end residues are trimmed from each CDR3. The order of the fields is V gene, CDR3 length, J gene, CDR3 protein.

>TRBV5-1|11|TRBJ2-2
ASSLEAAPELF
>TRBV29-1|13|TRBJ2-6
SVNGPRSGANVLT
>TRBV9|13|TRBJ1-6
ASSPPQGFDSPLH
>TRBV5-6|13|TRBJ1-1
ASSLVAGENTEAF
>TRBV5-4|11|TRBJ2-7
ASSLTGTNEQY
>TRBV11-2|12|TRBJ1-1
ASSSVTRNTEAF
>TRBV12-3/TRBV12-4|11|TRBJ1-2
ASSGETDYGYT
>TRBV7-3|12|TRBJ1-1
ASSFLRVDTEAF
>TRBV20-1|11|TRBJ2-1
SANRGSYNEQF
>TRBV4-2|13|TRBJ1-2
ASSTPGQGVWSYT
>TRBV5-1|14|TRBJ2-3
ASSQATSGGTDTQY
>TRBV7-2|12|TRBJ1-1
ASSLNPGSTEAF
>TRBV20-1|14|TRBJ2-7
SARDGGGDSSYEQY
>TRBV20-1|12|TRBJ2-7
SARLDRGVYEQY
>TRBV5-1|13|TRBJ2-2
ASSSTRANTGELF
>TRBV6-6|12|TRBJ2-3
ASRLDRGPDTQY
>TRBV14|19|TRBJ1-5
ASSQRGMVKGSPPRNQPQH
>TRBV29-1|15|TRBJ2-1
SVEGTEGQGIYNEQF
>TRBV19|11|TRBJ1-2
ASRQRANYGYT
>TRBV4-2|11|TRBJ1-1
ASSPGGETEAF
>TRBV7-2|11|TRBJ2-3
ASSFFSGDTQY
>TRBV18|12|TRBJ2-5
ASSRAGAGETQY
>TRBV5-1|14|TRBJ1-3
ASSLGPGLSGNTIY
>TRBV18|12|TRBJ2-2
ASSPPGATGELF
>TRBV7-2|14|TRBJ2-5
ASSFQGGLAWQTQY
>TRBV10-3|11|TRBJ2-3
AIRTDSTDTQY
>TRBV12-3/TRBV12-4|11|TRBJ1-1
ASSRRVLTEAF
>TRBV5-1|14|TRBJ2-5
ASSPLSGGGGETQY
>TRBV29-1|9|TRBJ2-7
SVFLGNEQY
>TRBV6-1|11|TRBJ1-5
ASNDRVNQPQH
>TRBV7-2|9|TRBJ1-1
ASSQDTEAF
>TRBV4-1|13|TRBJ1-1
ASSQTRQGGTEAF
>TRBV20-1|11|TRBJ1-1
SARDRTGTKAF
>TRBV6-5|11|TRBJ1-5
ASSPLPNQPQH
>TRBV11-3|14|TRBJ2-1
ASSLGPGTGDNEQF